This record concerns one T cell receptor beta chain sequence. Its target is not known. The data belong to a study of identical twins. Broader study findings: Carriage of fewer insertions was seen in abundant cord blood beta clonotypes, whereas memory repertoires showed none.

Via MiXCR, TCRdb re-called the 5' RACE reads, giving one row per CDR3 protein. This table has roughly 750,000 distinct CDR3 sequences, 21% appearing once. This CDR3 has 15 residues. With 1 base removed from V and 0 bases from J, the gap between germline ends came to 8 bases. CDR1 and CDR2 (germline): SGDLS, YYNGEE. The sample was also linked to a second study, of T cells expressing NK-cell markers. That paper notes: Top CD8+ clonotypes included the dominant CD3+CD56+NKG2C+ clonotypes in six donors.

This chain uses TRBV9 with TRBJ1-3; unclear D gene. This clonotype was sampled from a young woman in good health. Sequencing was carried out using PBMCs. Here the CDR3 DNA reads TGTGCCAGCAGCGTAACCGACGGCTCTGGAAACACCATATATTTT. This codes for CASSVTDGSGNTIYF.